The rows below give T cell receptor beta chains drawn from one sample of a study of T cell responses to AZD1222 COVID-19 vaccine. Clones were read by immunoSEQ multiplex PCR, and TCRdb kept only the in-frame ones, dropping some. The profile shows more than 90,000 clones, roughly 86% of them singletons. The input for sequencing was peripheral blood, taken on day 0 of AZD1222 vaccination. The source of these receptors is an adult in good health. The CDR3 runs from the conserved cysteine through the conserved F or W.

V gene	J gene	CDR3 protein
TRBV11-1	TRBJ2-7	CASSFSYEQYF
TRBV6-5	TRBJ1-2	CASTSDRVGGYTF
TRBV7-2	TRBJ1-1	CASSLATPNTEAFF
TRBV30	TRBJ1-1	CAWSVGHPNTEAFF
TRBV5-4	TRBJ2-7	CASSLAVTPRDGEQYF
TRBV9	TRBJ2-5	CASSVDSQETQYF
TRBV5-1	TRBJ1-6	CASSLAGQGVSPLHF
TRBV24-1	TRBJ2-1	CATSDSSAYSYNEQFF
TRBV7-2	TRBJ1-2	CASSSAQGYGYTF
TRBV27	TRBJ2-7	CASSLGGDYEQYF
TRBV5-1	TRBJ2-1	CASSLMTGPYNEQFF
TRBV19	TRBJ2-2	CAGRQGKNTGELFF
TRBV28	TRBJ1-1	CASSIGDRGSEAFF
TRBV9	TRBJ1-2	CASSVGLTNYGYTF
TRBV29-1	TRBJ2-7	CSVEGRVSYEQYF
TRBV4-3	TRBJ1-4	CASSQDRDRVAEKLFF
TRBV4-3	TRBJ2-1	CASSHYGQGQGDEQFF
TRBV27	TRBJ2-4	CASAELGGSNVQNIQYF